This section outlines one TCR beta chain sequence together with its context. The repertoire was sequenced with immunoSEQ multiplex PCR; TCRdb's copy has only in-frame clones and lacks some. The sample has about 55,000 clones, about nine tenths seen once. The CDR3 totals 13 residues. Per the germline V gene, CDR1 is LNHDA and CDR2 is SQIVND (reference sequence). This specimen belongs to a study of CD4 T cells in relation to SARS-CoV-2 and coronaviruses. Unexposed donor CD4+ T cells date from about 2011-2018, before the COVID-19 pandemic. Material: memory CD4+ T cells from PBMCs. This sequence joins TRBV19 and TRBJ2-1, with 8 bases aligning to TRBD1. This sequence originates from a human donor in good health. CDR3 in amino acids: CVAGRGRMNEQFF. In DNA form, the CDR3 reads TGTGTCGCCGGCAGGGGGCGCATGAATGAGCAGTTCTTC.